These T cell receptor beta chains were read from a single sample in a study of T-cell reconstitution after alpha-beta-depleted transplantation in children. TCRdb re-analysed the PCR reads in MiXCR, keeping a single row per CDR3 protein. The data contain fewer than 25,000 distinct CDR3 sequences, about a tenth of them seen just once; the ten biggest clones take up 20% to 30%. The sequencing here drew on PBMCs from the stem cell graft donor, taken from the stem cell graft. The origin of the receptors is a human donor who donated a stem cell graft to a child with chronic granulomatous disease. Both conserved end residues are part of each CDR3. The D gene is left open where the match is weak. Clone size, where shown, is once, few, many, or a class for clones that have expanded.

CDR3 protein	CDR3 DNA	D gene	clone size	J gene	V gene
CASSPRTSGSSDEQFF	TGTGCCAGCAGCCCACGGACTAGCGGGAGCAGCGATGAGCAGTTCTTC	TRBD2	.	TRBJ2-1	TRBV12-3/TRBV12-4
CSGLTSGGDPIFQFF	TGCAGTGGCCTCACCAGCGGGGGAGACCCTATCTTTCAGTTCTTC	TRBD2	.	TRBJ2-1	TRBV20-1
CSAIIAWEQFF	TGCAGTGCCATCATAGCGTGGGAGCAGTTCTTC	.	many	TRBJ2-1	TRBV20-1
CASSSGDTYEQYF	TGCGCCAGCAGCTCAGGGGATACCTACGAGCAGTACTTC	.	many	TRBJ2-7	TRBV5-1
CASSRKRGGLREQFF	TGTGCCAGCAGTCGTAAGCGGGGGGGCCTGCGGGAGCAGTTCTTC	TRBD2	many	TRBJ2-1	TRBV6-1
CASSLEVSTQWPQHF	TGTGCCAGCAGCTTAGAGGTGTCGACGCAATGGCCCCAGCATTTT	.	many	TRBJ1-5	TRBV7-2
CSARGGGNADTQYF	TGCAGTGCTAGGGGCGGGGGGAACGCAGATACGCAGTATTTT	TRBD2	many	TRBJ2-3	TRBV20-1
CASSPLQSTEAFF	TGTGCCAGCAGTCCCCTCCAATCCACTGAAGCTTTCTTT	.	many	TRBJ1-1	TRBV6-6
CASSRGLETQYF	TGTGCCAGCAGCAGGGGGCTAGAGACCCAGTACTTC	TRBD1	many	TRBJ2-5	TRBV28
CASSRVGSYEQYF	TGTGCCAGCAGTCGGGTGGGCTCCTACGAGCAGTACTTC	.	many	TRBJ2-7	TRBV25-1